This T cell receptor (beta chain) derives from a study of somatic mutations in cytotoxic T cells in rheumatoid arthritis. Healthy controls were blood donors with median age about 60 years (range about 20-75) and 50% to 65% female. This CDR3 is built from 16 residues. The V end lost 5 bases, the J end lost 2 bases, and 19 bases lay between the germline ends. The germline V gene encodes CDR1 MNHEY and CDR2 SMNVEV (reference sequence). Generated by immunoSEQ multiplex PCR, the TCRdb table keeps only in-frame clones and is missing some. The sample records 15,000 to 20,000 clones, approximately 80% being singletons.

The receptor comes from a woman aged 45 to 65 in good health. The sample was CD8+ T cells sorted from blood. The chain is built from TRBV27 and TRBJ2-7; D possibly corresponds to TRBD1 (6 bases). As DNA, the CDR3 is TGTGCCAGCAGTCCAAACCAGGGGACGGCCGCCTACGAGCAGTACTTC. Its protein product is CASSPNQGTAAYEQYF.